This T cell receptor (beta chain) was captured by sequencing in a study of blood T cells in healthy people across ages. In the case of this clonotype: The antigen remains undetermined.

Findings and limits, study-wide: Older age went with lower TCR beta diversity per million T cells, in a roughly linear way. Estimates of total diversity, which came from one million sequenced T cells, were considered to be underestimates.

With a J-beta primer mix and a sample-barcoded 5' primer, a second PCR ran 7 to 11 cycles. One entry per CDR3 protein, called by TCRdb with MiXCR from the 5' RACE reads. The table shows approximately 850,000 distinct CDR3 sequences, with 40% to 50% occurring only once. In terms of origin and age, donors were healthy Caucasian individuals from Russia aged roughly 6 to 95. The sample comprised blood. The clonotype comes from a man in his 60s in good health.

CDR3 protein: CAITEGRTDTQYF. The CDR3, as DNA: TGTGCCATCACCGAAGGGCGCACAGATACGCAGTATTTT. This chain uses TRBV10-3 with TRBJ2-3; no reliable D call. From germline, CDR1 is ENHRY and CDR2 SYGVKD. The CDR3 totals 13 residues. V lost 7 bases and J lost 1, with 9 bases in between.